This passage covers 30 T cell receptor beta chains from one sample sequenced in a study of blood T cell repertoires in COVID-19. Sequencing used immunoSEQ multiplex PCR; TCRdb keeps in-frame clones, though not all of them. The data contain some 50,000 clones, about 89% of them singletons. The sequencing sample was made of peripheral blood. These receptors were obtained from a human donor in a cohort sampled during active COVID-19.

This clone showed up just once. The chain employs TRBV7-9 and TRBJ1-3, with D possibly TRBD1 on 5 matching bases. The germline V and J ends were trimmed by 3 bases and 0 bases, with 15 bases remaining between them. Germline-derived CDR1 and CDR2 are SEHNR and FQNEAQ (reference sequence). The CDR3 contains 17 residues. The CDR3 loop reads CASSFSPRGYSGNTIYF. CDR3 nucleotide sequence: TGTGCCAGCAGCTTTAGCCCAAGGGGCTACTCTGGAAACACCATATATTTT. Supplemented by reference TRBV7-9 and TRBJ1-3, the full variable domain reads DTGVSQNPRHKITKRGQNVTFRCDPISEHNRLYWYRQTLGQGPEFLTYFQNEAQLEKSRLLSDRFSAERPKGSFSTLEIQRTEQGDSAMYLCASSFSPRGYSGNTIYFGEGSWLTVV.

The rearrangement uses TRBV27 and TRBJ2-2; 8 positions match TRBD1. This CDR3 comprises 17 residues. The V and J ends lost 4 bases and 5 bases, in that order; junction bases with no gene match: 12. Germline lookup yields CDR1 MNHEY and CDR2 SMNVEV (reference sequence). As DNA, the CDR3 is TGTGCCAGCAGTTCCCTCTCAGGGGGCTGGATGACCGGGGAGCTGTTTTTT. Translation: CASSSLSGGWMTGELFF.

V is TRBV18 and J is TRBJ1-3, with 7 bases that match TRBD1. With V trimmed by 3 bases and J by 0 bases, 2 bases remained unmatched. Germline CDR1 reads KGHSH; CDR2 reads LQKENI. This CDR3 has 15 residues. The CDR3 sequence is CASSPGQTSGNTIYF. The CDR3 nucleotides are TGTGCCAGCTCACCGGGACAGACCTCTGGAAACACCATATATTTT.

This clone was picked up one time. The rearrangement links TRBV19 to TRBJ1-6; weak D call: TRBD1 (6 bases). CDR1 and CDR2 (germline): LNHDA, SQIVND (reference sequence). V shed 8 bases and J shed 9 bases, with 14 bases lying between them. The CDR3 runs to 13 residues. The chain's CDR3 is CASREGQFSPLHF. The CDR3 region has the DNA TGTGCCAGTCGAGAAGGACAGTTTTCACCCCTCCACTTT.

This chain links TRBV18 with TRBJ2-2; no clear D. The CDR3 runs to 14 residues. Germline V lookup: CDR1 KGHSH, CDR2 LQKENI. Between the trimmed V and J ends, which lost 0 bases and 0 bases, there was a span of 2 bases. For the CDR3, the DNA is TGTGCCAGCTCACCACCTACGAACACCGGGGAGCTGTTTTTT. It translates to CASSPPTNTGELFF.

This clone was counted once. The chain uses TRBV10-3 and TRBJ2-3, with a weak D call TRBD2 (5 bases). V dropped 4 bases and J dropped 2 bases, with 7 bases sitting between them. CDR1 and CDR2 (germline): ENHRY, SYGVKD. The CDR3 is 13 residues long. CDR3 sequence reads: CAISAGNTDTQYF. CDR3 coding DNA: TGTGCCATCAGTGCGGGGAACACAGATACGCAGTATTTT.

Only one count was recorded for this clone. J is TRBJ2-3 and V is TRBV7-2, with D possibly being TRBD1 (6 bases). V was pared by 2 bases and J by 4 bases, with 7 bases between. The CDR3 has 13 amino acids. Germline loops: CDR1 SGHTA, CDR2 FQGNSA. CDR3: CASSLPGADTQYF. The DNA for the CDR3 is TGTGCCAGCAGCTTACCAGGGGCAGATACGCAGTATTTT.

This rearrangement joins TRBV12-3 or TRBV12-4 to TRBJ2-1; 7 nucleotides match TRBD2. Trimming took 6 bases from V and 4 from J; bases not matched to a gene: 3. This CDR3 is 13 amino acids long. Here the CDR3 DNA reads TGTGCCAGCAGCGCTAGCGGTTACAATGAGCAGTTCTTC. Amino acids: CASSASGYNEQFF.

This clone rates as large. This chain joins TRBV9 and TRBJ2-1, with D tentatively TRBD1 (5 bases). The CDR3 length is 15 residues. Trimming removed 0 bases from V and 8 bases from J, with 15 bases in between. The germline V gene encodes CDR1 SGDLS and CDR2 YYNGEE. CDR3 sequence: CASSVAPGHGYEQFF. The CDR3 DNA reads TGTGCCAGCAGCGTAGCGCCAGGGCATGGGTATGAGCAGTTCTTC.

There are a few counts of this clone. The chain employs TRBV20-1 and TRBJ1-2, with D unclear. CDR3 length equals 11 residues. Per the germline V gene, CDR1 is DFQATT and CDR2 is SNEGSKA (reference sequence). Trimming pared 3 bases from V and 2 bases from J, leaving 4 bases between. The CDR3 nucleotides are TGCAGTGCTAGCCTCAACTATGGCTACACCTTC. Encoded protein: CSASLNYGYTF.

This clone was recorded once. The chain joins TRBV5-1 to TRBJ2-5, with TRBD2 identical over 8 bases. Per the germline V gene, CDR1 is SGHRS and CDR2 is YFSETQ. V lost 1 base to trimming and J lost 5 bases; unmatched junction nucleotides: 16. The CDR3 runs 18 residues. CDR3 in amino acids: CASSLSRYAGRATETQYF. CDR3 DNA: TGCGCCAGCAGCTTGAGTAGGTACGCCGGGAGGGCCACGGAGACCCAGTACTTC.

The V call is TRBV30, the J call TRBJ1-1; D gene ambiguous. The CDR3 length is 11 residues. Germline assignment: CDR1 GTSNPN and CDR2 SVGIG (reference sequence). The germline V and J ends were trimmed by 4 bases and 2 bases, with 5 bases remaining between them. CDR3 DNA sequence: TGTGCCTGGAATTCAAACACTGAAGCTTTCTTT. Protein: CAWNSNTEAFF. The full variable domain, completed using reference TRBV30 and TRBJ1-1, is SQTIHQWPATLVQPVGSPLSLECTVEGTSNPNLYWYRQAAGRGLQLLFYSVGIGQISSEVPQNLSASRPQDRQFILSSKKLLLSDSGFYLCAWNSNTEAFFGQGTRLTVV.

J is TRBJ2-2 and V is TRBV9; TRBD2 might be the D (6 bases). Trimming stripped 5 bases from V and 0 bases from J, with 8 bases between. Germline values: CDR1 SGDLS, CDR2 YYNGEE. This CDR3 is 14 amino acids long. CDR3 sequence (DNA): TGTGCCAGCAGGGAGGGATCGAACACCGGGGAGCTGTTTTTT. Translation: CASREGSNTGELFF.

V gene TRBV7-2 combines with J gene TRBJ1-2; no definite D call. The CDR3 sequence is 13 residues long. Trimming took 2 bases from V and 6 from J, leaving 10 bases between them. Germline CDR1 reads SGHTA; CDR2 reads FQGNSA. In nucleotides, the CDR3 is TGTGCCAGCAGCTTACAGGTAGTGGATGGCTACACCTTC. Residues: CASSLQVVDGYTF.

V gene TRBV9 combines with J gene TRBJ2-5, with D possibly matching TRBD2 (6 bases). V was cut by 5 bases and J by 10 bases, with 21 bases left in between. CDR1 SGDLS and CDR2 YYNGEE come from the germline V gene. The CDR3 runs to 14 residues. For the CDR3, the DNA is TGTGCCAGCAGTGGGGGTACTAGGGGACTCGGCCAGTACTTC. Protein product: CASSGGTRGLGQYF.

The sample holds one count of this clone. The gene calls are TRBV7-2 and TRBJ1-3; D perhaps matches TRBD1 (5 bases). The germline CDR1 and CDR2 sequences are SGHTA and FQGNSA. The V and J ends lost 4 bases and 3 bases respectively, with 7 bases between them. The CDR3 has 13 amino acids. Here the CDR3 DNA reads TGTGCCAGCAGCTCGGACATTGGAAACACCATATATTTT. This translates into CASSSDIGNTIYF.

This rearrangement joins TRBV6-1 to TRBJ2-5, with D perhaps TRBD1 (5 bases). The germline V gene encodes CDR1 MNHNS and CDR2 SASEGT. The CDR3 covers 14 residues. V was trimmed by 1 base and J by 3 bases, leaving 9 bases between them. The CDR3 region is CASSEGQRKETQYF. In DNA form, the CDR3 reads TGTGCCAGCAGTGAAGGACAGAGAAAAGAGACCCAGTACTTC.

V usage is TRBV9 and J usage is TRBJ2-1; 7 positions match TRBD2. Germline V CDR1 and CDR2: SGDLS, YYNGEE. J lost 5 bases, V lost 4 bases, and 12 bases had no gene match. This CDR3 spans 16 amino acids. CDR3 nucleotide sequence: TGTGCCAGCAGCCCCTGGGGGGGGGACTACGACAATGAGCAGTTCTTC. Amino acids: CASSPWGGDYDNEQFF.

Here the CDR3 reads CASSQALSTGTGRYEQYF. The DNA for the CDR3 is TGTGCCAGCAGCCAAGCCTTATCGACCGGGACAGGGCGCTACGAGCAGTACTTC. The chain links TRBV3-1 (or the pseudogene TRBV3-2) to TRBJ2-7, with 9 bases aligning to TRBD1. This CDR3 region has 18 residues. The V and J ends lost 1 base and 3 bases, in that order; junction bases with no gene match: 13. Germline V gives CDR1 LGHDT, CDR2 YNNKEL (reference sequence).

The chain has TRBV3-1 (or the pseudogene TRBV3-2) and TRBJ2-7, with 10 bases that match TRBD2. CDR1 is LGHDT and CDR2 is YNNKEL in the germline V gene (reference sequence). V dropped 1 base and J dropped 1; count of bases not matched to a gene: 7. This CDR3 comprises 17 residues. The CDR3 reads CASSQGASGSGSYEQYF. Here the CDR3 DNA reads TGTGCCAGCAGCCAAGGCGCTAGCGGGAGTGGGTCCTACGAGCAGTACTTC.

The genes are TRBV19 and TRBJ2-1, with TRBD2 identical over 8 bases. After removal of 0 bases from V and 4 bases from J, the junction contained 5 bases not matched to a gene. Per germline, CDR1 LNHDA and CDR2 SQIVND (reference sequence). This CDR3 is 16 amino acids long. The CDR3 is CASSIEGLVGYNEQFF. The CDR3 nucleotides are TGTGCCAGTAGTATAGAGGGACTAGTAGGGTACAATGAGCAGTTCTTC.

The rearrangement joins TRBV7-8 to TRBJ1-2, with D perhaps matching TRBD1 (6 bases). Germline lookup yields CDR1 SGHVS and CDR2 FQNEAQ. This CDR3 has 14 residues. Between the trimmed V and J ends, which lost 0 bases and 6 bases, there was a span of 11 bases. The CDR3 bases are TGTGCCAGCAGCTTAGCGGGGGCTCGGGATGGCTACACCTTC. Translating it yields CASSLAGARDGYTF.

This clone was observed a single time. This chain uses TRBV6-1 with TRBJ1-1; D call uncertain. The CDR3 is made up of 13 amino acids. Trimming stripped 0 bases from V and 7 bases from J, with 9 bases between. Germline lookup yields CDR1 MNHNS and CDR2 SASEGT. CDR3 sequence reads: CASSEAGRGEAFF. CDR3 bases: TGTGCCAGCAGTGAAGCAGGGCGGGGTGAAGCTTTCTTT.

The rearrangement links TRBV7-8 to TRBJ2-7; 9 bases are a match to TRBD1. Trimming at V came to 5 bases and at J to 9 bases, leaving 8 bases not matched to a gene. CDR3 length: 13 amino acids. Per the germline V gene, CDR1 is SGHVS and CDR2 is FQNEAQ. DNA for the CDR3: TGTGCCAGCAGCGCCAAACAGGGGGCGGTGCAGTACTTC. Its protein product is CASSAKQGAVQYF. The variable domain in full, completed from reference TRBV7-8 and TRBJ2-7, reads GAGVSQSPRYKVAKRGQDVALRCDPISGHVSLFWYQQALGQGPEFLTYFQNEAQLDKSGLPSDRFFAERPEGSVSTLKIQRTQQEDSAVYLCASSAKQGAVQYFGPGTRLTVT.

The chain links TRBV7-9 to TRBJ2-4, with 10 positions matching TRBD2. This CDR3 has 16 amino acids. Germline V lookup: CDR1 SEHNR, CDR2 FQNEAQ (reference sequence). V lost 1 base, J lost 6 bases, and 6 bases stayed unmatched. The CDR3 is CASSLDGLAGVNIQYF. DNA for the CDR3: TGTGCCAGCAGCTTAGATGGCCTAGCGGGAGTAAACATTCAGTACTTC.

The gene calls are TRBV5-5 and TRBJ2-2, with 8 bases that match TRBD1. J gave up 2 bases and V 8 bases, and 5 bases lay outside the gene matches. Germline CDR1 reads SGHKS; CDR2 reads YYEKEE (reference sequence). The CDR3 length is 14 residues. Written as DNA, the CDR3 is TGTGCCAGTAGACAGGGGCCCAACACCGGGGAGCTGTTTTTT. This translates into CASRQGPNTGELFF.

CDR3 sequence (DNA): TGTGCCAGCAGCCTGGGACAGTCGTCCTACAATGAGCAGTTCTTC. Its protein product is CASSLGQSSYNEQFF. The V and J genes are TRBV3-1 (or the pseudogene TRBV3-2) and TRBJ2-1; 7 bases are shared with TRBD1. CDR3 length equals 15 residues. V dropped 4 bases and J dropped 1; count of bases not matched to a gene: 4. Germline-derived CDR1 and CDR2 are LGHDT and YNNKEL (reference sequence).

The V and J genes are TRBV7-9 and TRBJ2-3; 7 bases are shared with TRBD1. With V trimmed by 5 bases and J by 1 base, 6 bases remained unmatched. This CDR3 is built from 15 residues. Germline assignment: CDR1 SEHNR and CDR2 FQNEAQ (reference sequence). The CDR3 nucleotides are TGTGCCAGCAGCCGTGACAGGGTAGGCACAGATACGCAGTATTTT. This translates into CASSRDRVGTDTQYF.

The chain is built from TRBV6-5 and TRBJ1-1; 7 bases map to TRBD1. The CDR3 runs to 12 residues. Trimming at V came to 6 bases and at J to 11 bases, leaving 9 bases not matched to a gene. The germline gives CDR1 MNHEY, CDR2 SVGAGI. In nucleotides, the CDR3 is TGTGCCAGCAGCGCCATGACAGGGACGGCTTTCTTT. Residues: CASSAMTGTAFF.

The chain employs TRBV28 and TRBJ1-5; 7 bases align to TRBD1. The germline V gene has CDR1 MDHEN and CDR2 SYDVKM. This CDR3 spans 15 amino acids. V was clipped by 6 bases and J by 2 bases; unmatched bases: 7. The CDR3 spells CASRKTGMGNQPQHF. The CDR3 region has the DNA TGTGCCAGCAGAAAGACAGGGATGGGCAATCAGCCCCAGCATTTT.